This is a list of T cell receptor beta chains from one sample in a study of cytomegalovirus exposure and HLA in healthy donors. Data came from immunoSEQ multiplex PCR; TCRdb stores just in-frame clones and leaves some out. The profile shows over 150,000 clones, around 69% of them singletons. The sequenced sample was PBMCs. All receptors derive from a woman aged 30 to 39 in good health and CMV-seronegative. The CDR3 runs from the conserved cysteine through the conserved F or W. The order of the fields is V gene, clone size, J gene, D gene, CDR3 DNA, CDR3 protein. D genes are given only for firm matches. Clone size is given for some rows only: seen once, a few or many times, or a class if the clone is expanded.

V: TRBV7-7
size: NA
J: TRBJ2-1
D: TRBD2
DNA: TGTGCCAGCAGCTTATTCAGCGGGGGGGCGGTAAATGAGCAGTTCTTC
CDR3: CASSLFSGGAVNEQFF

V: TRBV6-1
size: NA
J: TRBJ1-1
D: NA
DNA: TGTGCCAGCAGTGAGCCGACCGGGTTGACTGAAGCTTTCTTT
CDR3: CASSEPTGLTEAFF

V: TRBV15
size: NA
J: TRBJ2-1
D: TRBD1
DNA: TGTGCCACGACCCAACAGGGGAGAGCGGAGCAGTTCTTC
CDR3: CATTQQGRAEQFF

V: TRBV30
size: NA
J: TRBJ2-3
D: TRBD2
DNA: TGTGCCTGGACCCCAGCGGGGACTAGCACAGATACGCAGTATTTT
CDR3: CAWTPAGTSTDTQYF

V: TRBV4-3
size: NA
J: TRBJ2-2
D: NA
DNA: TGCGCCAGCAGCCACGAAAAACTAGGGACCGGGGAGCTGTTTTTT
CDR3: CASSHEKLGTGELFF

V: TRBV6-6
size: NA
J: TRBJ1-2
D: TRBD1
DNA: TGTGCCAGCAGTTCCTCAGGGGGAAATTCGGGGAATGGCTACACCTTC
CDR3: CASSSSGGNSGNGYTF

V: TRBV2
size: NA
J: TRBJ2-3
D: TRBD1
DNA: TGTGCCAGCAGTCTTGGGACAGGACTCACAGATACGCAGTATTTT
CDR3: CASSLGTGLTDTQYF

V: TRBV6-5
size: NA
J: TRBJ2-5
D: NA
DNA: TGTGCCAGCTGGATCGTGGCGGGGGCACAAGAGACCCAGTACTTC
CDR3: CASWIVAGAQETQYF

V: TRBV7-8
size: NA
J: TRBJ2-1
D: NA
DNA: TGTGCCAGCAGCCTCCGGACAGCTCAATCCTACAATGAGCAGTTCTTC
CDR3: CASSLRTAQSYNEQFF

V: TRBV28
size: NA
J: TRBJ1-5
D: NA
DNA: TGTGCCAGCAGTTATGTAGGAGGTCAGCCCCAGCATTTT
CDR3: CASSYVGGQPQHF

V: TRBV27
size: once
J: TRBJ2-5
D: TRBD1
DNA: TGTGCCAGCAGTTTTCGGGCGACAGGGTATAGGGAGACCCAGTACTTC
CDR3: CASSFRATGYRETQYF

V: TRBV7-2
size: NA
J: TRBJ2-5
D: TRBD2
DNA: TGTGCCAGCAGAAGGGACTACCAGGAGACCCAGTACTTC
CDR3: CASRRDYQETQYF

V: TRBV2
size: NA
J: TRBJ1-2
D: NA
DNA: TGTGCCAGCAGTGATGAGGGAATCTATGGCTACACCTTC
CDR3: CASSDEGIYGYTF

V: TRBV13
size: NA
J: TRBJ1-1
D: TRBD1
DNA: TGTGCCAGCAGCATAGCTCCGGGACAGAAAGCTTTCTTT
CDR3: CASSIAPGQKAFF

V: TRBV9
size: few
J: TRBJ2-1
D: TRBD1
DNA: TGTGCCAGCAGCGTGGGGGACAGCTCCTACAATGAGCAGTTCTTC
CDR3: CASSVGDSSYNEQFF